The sequence of this TCR beta chain was determined in a study of regulatory T cells in long-lasting Graves disease (dated by TCRdb to the early 2020s). Some background on the complete study: Persistent Graves' disease was defined as persistently positive TSH receptor autoantibodies together with antithyroid drug treatment for over 5 years. Peripheral blood TCR sequencing and RNA sequencing compared persistent Graves' disease patients with newly diagnosed Graves' disease patients. The study was conducted in China and was registered as a clinical trial. TCR sequencing covered around 13 persistent and approximately 20 newly diagnosed Graves' disease patients, 33 samples in total. In the clinical cohort, patients with persistent Graves' disease had used antithyroid drugs for an average of around 9.9 years. On the study overall, not on this receptor specifically: The authors noted that the small sample size was a limitation that may lower accuracy. Only the TCR beta chain was sequenced and analyzed. The study examined only peripheral blood because the primary lesion, thyroid tissue, could not be accessed. Patients with persistent disease shared more public clonotypes (about 2,900) than newly diagnosed patients did (about 1,000). Preferential use of TRBV28, TRBJ1-2 and TRBJ2-5 was observed in persistent disease, whereas TRBV20-1 and TRBJ2-1 were favored in newly diagnosed disease. Compared with newly diagnosed patients, persistent Graves' disease patients had lower TCR Shannon entropy and fewer highly expanded clones, which suggests clonal expansion.

The sample's time point label, in plain terms: persistent/refractory GD, antithyroid drugs over 5 years with positive TRAb. For both TCR sequencing and RNA sequencing, RNA was extracted from PBMCs using TRIzol. Graves' disease was diagnosed according to American Thyroid Association guidelines. The patients came from an endocrinology department in Xi'an, China. From each patient, around 9 milliliters of peripheral blood was collected into an EDTA anticoagulant tube. Ficoll Paque Plus density gradient separation was used to isolate PBMCs, and no further T cell sorting was performed. An Agilent 2100 Bioanalyzer and agarose gel were used to check RNA quality, and a NanoDrop 2000 was used to measure RNA concentration. In its sample, this clonotype was seen many times. There is no known antigen for this receptor. Base qualities were left out, and no much larger clone turns up one base away. The method behind the library was multiplex PCR. The instrument was an Illumina HiSeq 4000. TCR beta libraries were built with iRepertoire HTBI primers and Arm-PCR amplification of CDR3 regions. Gel purification was performed on PCR products prior to sequencing. Per the original workflow: Gene usage analysis of CDR3 amino acid clonotypes used the roughly 62 TRBV and fewer than 15 TRBJ segments found across samples. COPE and FqMerger were used to merge the filtered high-quality paired reads into contigs. BLAST was used to align contigs to the IMGT TRBV, TRBD and TRBJ reference genes, and CDR3 was defined following IMGT. Any clonotype with a frequency above 0.1% was classified as a highly expanded clone. Shannon entropy was used to measure repertoire diversity, and the Gini coefficient was used to measure V-J evenness. A clonotype found in more than one individual was treated as public. TCRdb applied fastp at Q25 and MiXCR to the public reads, then kept only in-frame beta chains. When rows share a CDR3 protein, they turn into one entry using the most common DNA and genes. TCRdb's processing, not the study's, gives the V and J calls here. Present in this sample are fewer than 550,000 distinct CDR3 sequences, about 22% of which were seen just once. The ten largest clones represent roughly 7.7% of the sample.

V loses 8 bases, J loses 4 bases, and the germline ends lie 11 bases apart. CDR1 and CDR2 are drawn from the germline V gene: MNHNS, SASEGT. The CDR3 measures 12 amino acids from cysteine to phenylalanine. The CDR3 DNA has 36 bases and is translated from base 1. This receptor was taken from a female donor with Graves disease. The sequencing used peripheral blood mononuclear cells (PBMCs), collected when the disease was refractory, from a patient treated with antithyroid drugs. Recombination connected TRBV6-1 to TRBJ1-2, and possibly TRBD1, on 6 matching bases. This receptor has the CDR3 CASQTGFYGYTF. The sequenced DNA: TGTGCCAGCCAAACAGGGTTCTATGGCTACACCTTC.